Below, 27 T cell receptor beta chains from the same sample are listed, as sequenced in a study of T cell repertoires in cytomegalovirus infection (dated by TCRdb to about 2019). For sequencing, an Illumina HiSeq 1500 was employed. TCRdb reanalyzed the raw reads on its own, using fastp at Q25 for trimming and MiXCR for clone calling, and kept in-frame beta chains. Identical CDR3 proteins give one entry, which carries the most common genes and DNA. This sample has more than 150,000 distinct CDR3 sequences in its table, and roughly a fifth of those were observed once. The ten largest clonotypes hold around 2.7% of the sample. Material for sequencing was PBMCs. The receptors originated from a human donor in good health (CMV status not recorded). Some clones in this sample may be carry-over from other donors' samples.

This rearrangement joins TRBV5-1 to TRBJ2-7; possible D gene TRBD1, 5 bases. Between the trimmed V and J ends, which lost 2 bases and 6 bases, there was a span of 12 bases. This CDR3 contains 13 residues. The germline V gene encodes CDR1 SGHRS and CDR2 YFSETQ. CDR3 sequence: CASSFDQGFEQYF. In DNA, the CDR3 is TGCGCCAGCAGCTTCGACCAGGGATTCGAGCAGTACTTC.

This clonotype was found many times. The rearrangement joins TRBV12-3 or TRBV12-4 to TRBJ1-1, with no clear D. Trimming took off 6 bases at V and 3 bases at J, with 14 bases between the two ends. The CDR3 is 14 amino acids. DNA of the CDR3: TGTGCCAGCAGCCCTAAAGGCCGGTACACTGAAGCTTTCTTT. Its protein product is CASSPKGRYTEAFF.

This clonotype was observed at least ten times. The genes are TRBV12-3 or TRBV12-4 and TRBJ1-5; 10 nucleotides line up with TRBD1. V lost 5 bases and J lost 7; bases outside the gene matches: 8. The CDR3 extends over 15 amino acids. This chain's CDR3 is CASSRDRGREQPQHF. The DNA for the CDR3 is TGTGCCAGCAGTCGCGACAGGGGGCGAGAACAGCCCCAGCATTTT.

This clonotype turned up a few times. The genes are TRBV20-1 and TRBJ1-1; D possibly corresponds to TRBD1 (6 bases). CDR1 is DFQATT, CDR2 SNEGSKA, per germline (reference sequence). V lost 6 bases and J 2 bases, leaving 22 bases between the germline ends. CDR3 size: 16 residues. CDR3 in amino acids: CSAHQPQTGLNTEAFF. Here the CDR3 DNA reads TGCAGTGCCCACCAACCGCAGACAGGACTAAACACTGAAGCTTTCTTT.

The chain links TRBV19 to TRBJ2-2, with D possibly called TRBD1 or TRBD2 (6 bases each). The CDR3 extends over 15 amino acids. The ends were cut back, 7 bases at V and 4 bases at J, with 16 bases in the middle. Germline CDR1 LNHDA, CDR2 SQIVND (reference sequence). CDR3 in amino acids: CASTPSGASTGELFF. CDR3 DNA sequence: TGTGCCAGTACTCCATCGGGGGCCAGCACCGGGGAGCTGTTTTTT.

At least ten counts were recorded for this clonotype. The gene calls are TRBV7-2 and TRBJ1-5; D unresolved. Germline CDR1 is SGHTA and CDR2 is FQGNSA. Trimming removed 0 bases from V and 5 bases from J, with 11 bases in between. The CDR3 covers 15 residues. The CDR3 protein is CASSLAPNNYQPQHF. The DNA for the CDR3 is TGTGCCAGCAGCTTAGCCCCTAATAACTATCAGCCCCAGCATTTT.

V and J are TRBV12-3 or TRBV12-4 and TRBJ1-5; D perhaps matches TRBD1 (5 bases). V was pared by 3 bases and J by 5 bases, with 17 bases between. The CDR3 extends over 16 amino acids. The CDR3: CASSFWTPRGHQPQHF. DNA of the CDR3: TGTGCCAGCAGTTTTTGGACTCCCCGGGGCCATCAGCCCCAGCATTTT.

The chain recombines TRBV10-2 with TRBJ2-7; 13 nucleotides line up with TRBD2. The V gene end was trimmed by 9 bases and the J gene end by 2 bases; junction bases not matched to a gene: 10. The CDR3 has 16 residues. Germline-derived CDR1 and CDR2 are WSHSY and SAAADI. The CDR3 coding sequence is TGCGCCAGTCTAGGGACTAGCGGGACCCCCCCCTACGAGCAGTACTTC. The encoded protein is CASLGTSGTPPYEQYF.

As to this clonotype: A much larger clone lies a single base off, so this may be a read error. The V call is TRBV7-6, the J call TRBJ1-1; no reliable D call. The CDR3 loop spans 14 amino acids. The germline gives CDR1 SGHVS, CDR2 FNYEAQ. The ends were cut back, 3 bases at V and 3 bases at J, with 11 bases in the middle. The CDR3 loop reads CASSLGESHTEAFF. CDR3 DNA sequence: TGTGCCAGCAGCTTGGGAGAAAGTCACACTGAAGCTTTCTTT.

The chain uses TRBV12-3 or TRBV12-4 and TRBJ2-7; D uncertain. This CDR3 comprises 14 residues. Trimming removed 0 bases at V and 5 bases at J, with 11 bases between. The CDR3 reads CASSLAWGRHEQYF. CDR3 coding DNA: TGTGCCAGCAGTTTAGCTTGGGGTCGCCACGAGCAGTACTTC.

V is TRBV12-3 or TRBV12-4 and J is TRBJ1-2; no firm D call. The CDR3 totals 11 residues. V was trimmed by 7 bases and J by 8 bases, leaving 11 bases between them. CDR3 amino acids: CASTRGEGYTF. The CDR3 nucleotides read TGTGCCAGCACCCGCGGCGAAGGCTACACCTTC.

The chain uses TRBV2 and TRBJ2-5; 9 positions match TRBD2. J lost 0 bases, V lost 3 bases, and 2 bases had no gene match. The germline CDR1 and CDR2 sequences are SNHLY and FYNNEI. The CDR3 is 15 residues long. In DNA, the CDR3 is TGTGCCAGCAGTGACTTAGCGGGGGACCAAGAGACCCAGTACTTC. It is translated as CASSDLAGDQETQYF.

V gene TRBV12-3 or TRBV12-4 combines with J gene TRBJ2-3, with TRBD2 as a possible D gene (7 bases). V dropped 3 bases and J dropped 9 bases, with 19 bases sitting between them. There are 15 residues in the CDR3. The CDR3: CASSLGRGGAGTQYF. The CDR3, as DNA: TGTGCCAGCAGTTTGGGTAGAGGGGGGGCTGGGACGCAGTATTTT.

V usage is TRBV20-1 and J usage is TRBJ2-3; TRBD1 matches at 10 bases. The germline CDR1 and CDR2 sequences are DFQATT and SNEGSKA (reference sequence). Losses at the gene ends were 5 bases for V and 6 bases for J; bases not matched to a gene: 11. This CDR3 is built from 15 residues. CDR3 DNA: TGCAGTGCTCCTCACTGGACAGGGGGTCTCGATACGCAGTATTTT. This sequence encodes CSAPHWTGGLDTQYF.

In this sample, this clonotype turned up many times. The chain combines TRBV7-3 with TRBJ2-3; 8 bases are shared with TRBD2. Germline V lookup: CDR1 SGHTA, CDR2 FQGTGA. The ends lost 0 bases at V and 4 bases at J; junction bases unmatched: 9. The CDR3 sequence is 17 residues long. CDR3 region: CASSLTTAGVTPDTQYF. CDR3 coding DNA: TGTGCCAGCAGCTTAACGACAGCGGGGGTAACCCCAGATACGCAGTATTTT.

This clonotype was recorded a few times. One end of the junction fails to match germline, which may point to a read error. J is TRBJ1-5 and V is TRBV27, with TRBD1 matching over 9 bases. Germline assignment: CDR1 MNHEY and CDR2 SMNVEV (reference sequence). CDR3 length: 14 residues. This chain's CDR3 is CASSLGTGNQPQHF. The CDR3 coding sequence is TGCGCCAGCAGCTTGGGGACAGGGAATCAGCCCCAGCATTTT.

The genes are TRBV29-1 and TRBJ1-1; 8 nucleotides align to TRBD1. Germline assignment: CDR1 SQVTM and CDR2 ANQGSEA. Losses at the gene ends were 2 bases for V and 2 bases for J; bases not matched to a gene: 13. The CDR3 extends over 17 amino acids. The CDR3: CSVESAGTGDINTEAFF. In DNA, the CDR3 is TGCAGCGTTGAATCTGCCGGGACAGGAGACATCAACACTGAAGCTTTCTTT.

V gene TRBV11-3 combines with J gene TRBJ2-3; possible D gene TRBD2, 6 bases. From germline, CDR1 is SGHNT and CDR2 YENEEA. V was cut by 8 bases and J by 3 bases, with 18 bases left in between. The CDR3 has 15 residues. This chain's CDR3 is CASRSGSVFTDTQYF. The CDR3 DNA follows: TGTGCCAGCCGGTCCGGGAGTGTATTTACAGATACGCAGTATTTT. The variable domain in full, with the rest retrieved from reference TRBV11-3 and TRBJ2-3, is EAGVVQSPRYKIIEKKQPVAFWCNPISGHNTLYWYLQNLGQGPELLIRYENEEAVDDSQLPKDRFSAERLKGVDSTLKIQPAELGDSAVYLCASRSGSVFTDTQYFGPGTRLTVL.

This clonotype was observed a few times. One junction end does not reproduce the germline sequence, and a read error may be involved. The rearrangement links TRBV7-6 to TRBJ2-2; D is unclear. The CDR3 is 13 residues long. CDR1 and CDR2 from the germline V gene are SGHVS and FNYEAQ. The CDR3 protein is CASSPVQAGELFF. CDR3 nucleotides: TGTGCTAGCAGCCCCGTTCAGGCCGGGGAGCTGTTTTTT.

The CDR3 loop reads CASSPEGGWGNQPQHF. For the CDR3, the DNA is TGTGCCAGCAGCCCCGAGGGAGGGTGGGGCAATCAGCCCCAGCATTTT. This rearrangement joins TRBV7-2 to TRBJ1-5; D not certain. The CDR3 consists of 16 residues. V lost 5 bases and J 2 bases, leaving 16 bases between the germline ends. Germline CDR1 is SGHTA and CDR2 is FQGNSA.

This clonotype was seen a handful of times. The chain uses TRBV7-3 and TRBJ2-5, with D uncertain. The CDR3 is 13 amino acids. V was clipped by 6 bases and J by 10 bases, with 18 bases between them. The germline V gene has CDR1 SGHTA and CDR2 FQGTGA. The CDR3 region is CASSPPGGEVQYF. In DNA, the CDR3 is TGTGCCAGCAGTCCCCCCGGCGGCGAAGTCCAGTACTTC. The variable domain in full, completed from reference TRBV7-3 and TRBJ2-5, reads GAGVSQTPSNKVTEKGKYVELRCDPISGHTALYWYRQSLGQGPEFLIYFQGTGAADDSGLPNDRFFAVRPEGSVSTLKIQRTERGDSAVYLCASSPPGGEVQYFGPGTRLLVL.

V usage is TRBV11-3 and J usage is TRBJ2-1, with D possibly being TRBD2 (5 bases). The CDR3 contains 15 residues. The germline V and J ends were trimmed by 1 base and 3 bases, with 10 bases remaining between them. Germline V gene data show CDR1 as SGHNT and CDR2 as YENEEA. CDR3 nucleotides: TGTGCCAGCAGCTTAGGACTACGCGACTACAATGAGCAGTTCTTC. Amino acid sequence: CASSLGLRDYNEQFF.

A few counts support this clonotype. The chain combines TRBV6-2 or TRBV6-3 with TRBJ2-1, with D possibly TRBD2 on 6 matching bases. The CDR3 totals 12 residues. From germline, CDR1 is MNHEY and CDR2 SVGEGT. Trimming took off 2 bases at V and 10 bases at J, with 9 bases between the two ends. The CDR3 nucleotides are TGTGCCAGCAGTTACAGAGCGGGCGAGCAGTTCTTC. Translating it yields CASSYRAGEQFF.

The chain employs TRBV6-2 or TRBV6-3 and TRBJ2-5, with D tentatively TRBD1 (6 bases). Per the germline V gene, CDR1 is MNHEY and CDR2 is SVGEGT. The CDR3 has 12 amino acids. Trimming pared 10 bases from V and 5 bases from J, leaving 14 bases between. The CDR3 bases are TGTGCCACCTCTCCGGGACATGAGACCCAGTACTTC. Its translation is CATSPGHETQYF.

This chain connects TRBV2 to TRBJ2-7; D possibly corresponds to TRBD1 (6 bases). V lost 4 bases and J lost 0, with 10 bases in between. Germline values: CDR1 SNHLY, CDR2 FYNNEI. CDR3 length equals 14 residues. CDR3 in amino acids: CASSARGSSYEQYF. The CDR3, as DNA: TGTGCCAGCAGTGCCAGGGGTAGCTCCTACGAGCAGTACTTC.

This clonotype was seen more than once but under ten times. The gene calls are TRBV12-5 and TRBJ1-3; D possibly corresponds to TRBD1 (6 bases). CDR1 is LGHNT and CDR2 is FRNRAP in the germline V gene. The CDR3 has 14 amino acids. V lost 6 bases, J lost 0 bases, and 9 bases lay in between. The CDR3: CASGLTGSGNTIYF. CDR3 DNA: TGTGCTAGTGGCTTGACAGGCTCTGGAAACACCATATATTTT.

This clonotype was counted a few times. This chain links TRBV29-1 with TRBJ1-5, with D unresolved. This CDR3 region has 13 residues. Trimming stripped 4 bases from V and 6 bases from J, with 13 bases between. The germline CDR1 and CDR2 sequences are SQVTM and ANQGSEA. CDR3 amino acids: CSVGQGLGQPQHF. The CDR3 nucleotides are TGCAGCGTTGGTCAAGGGCTGGGTCAGCCCCAGCATTTT.